A selection of T cell receptor beta chains follows, all from one sample in a study of pediatric ulcerative colitis. Using immunoSEQ multiplex PCR, the repertoire was profiled, and TCRdb retains in-frame clones only, with some absent. This table has around 37,000 clones, 75% appearing once. Sequencing used gut tissue. The receptors derive from a boy aged 5-17 years with severe ulcerative colitis. Each CDR3 is given with its conserved first and last residue. The order of the fields is V gene, J gene, CDR3 length, D gene, clone size, CDR3 protein, CDR3 DNA. D genes are given only for firm matches. Part of the rows lack a size; the others show once, few, many or a class for expanded clones.

TRBV5-1	TRBJ2-5	13	.	.	CASSLGRAETQYF	TGCGCCAGCAGCTTGGGGAGGGCAGAGACCCAGTACTTC
TRBV7-9	TRBJ2-1	12	.	.	CASSLAVNEQFF	TGTGCCAGCAGCTTAGCGGTCAATGAGCAGTTCTTC
TRBV7-8	TRBJ1-5	18	.	few	CASSPHVGPVGGNQPQHF	TGTGCCAGCAGCCCTCACGTAGGACCCGTGGGGGGCAATCAGCCCCAGCATTTT
TRBV7-9	TRBJ2-3	13	.	few	CASAQGGRDTQYF	TGTGCCAGCGCCCAGGGGGGCCGAGACACGCAGTATTTT
TRBV7-9	TRBJ2-7	13	.	.	CASSVYDGPGQYF	TGTGCCAGCAGCGTATACGACGGACCCGGGCAGTACTTC
TRBV28	TRBJ1-2	12	.	.	CASSFGRSGYTF	TGTGCCAGCAGTTTTGGGCGAAGCGGCTACACCTTC
TRBV10-2	TRBJ1-1	14	.	few	CASSEFYQNTEAFF	TGCGCCAGCAGTGAGTTTTACCAGAACACTGAAGCTTTCTTT
TRBV28	TRBJ1-3	22	.	.	CASSLGSGGYGTERSSGNTIYF	TGTGCCAGCAGTTTGGGGTCGGGGGGTTATGGGACTGAGAGAAGCTCTGGAAACACCATATATTTT
TRBV5-4	TRBJ1-1	15	TRBD1	.	CASSGRDRGITEAFF	TGTGCCAGCAGCGGCCGGGACAGGGGGATCACTGAAGCTTTCTTT
TRBV5-4	TRBJ2-1	16	.	.	CASSRSSVFSYNEQFF	TGTGCCAGCAGCAGATCGTCCGTGTTTTCCTACAATGAGCAGTTCTTC
TRBV7-2	TRBJ2-3	16	.	.	CASSSGGGFGTDTQYF	TGTGCCAGCAGCTCCGGTGGGGGCTTCGGGACAGATACGCAGTATTTT
TRBV28	TRBJ2-7	15	TRBD2	.	CASSPGGEWSYEQYF	TGTGCCAGCAGCCCCGGGGGGGAATGGTCCTACGAGCAGTACTTC
TRBV6-1	TRBJ1-2	12	.	.	CASSDRVYGYTF	TGTGCCAGCAGTGACCGGGTCTATGGCTACACCTTC
TRBV7-9	TRBJ2-3	14	TRBD1	.	CASSGRQGGDTQYF	TGTGCCAGCAGCGGACGACAGGGGGGAGATACGCAGTATTTT
TRBV5-6	TRBJ1-2	12	.	once	CASSSTDYGYTF	TGTGCCAGCAGCTCCACAGATTATGGCTACACCTTC
TRBV5-6	TRBJ2-1	15	.	few	CASSLEPGTYNEQFF	TGTGCCAGCAGCTTGGAGCCAGGTACCTACAATGAGCAGTTCTTC
TRBV5-6	TRBJ2-1	19	.	.	CASSLATPRAVGTYNEQFF	TGTGCCAGCAGCTTGGCCACCCCGAGGGCAGTGGGAACCTACAATGAGCAGTTCTTC
TRBV5-1	TRBJ2-5	17	TRBD2	.	CASSPEGLAGAQETQYF	TGCGCCAGCAGCCCCGAGGGACTAGCGGGAGCCCAAGAGACCCAGTACTTC
TRBV6-6	TRBJ1-1	12	.	.	CASSSAGRGAFF	TGTGCCAGCAGTTCTGCAGGCCGAGGGGCTTTCTTT
TRBV7-2	TRBJ1-2	17	.	once	CASSPSPRQYPHYGYTF	TGTGCCAGCAGCCCATCTCCCAGGCAGTACCCCCACTATGGCTACACCTTC
TRBV6-6	TRBJ2-7	14	.	.	CASSYPGAIYEQYF	TGTGCCAGCAGTTACCCAGGGGCAATTTACGAGCAGTACTTC
TRBV21-1	TRBJ2-7	11	.	.	CASRTNNEQYF	TGTGCCAGCAGGACCAACAACGAGCAGTACTTC
TRBV27	TRBJ1-2	14	TRBD1	.	CASSLGQANYGYTF	TGTGCCAGCAGTTTAGGACAGGCAAACTATGGCTACACCTTC
TRBV19	TRBJ2-7	15	TRBD1	.	CASSTTQGAIYEQYF	TGTGCCAGTAGTACAACACAGGGGGCGATCTACGAGCAGTACTTC
TRBV27	TRBJ2-2	16	TRBD1	.	CASSLRGRFISGELFF	TGTGCCAGCAGTTTAAGGGGGCGTTTTATCTCCGGGGAGCTGTTTTTT
TRBV7-9	TRBJ2-5	15	.	.	CASSPRQHRVKTQYF	TGTGCCAGCAGCCCCCGGCAGCATCGGGTAAAGACCCAGTACTTC
TRBV5-1	TRBJ2-1	15	TRBD1	.	CASSAGQGTYNEQFF	TGCGCCAGCAGCGCCGGACAGGGGACCTACAATGAGCAGTTCTTC
TRBV15	TRBJ1-4	15	TRBD1	.	CATSQTGGGREKLFF	TGTGCCACCAGTCAAACAGGGGGCGGACGAGAAAAACTGTTTTTT
TRBV6-1	TRBJ1-2	15	.	.	CASSEEKTEGYGYTF	TGTGCCAGCAGTGAAGAAAAGACGGAAGGCTATGGCTACACCTTC
TRBV4-1	TRBJ2-1	15	.	few	CASSASLSSYNEQFF	TGCGCCAGCAGCGCTAGCCTGAGCTCCTACAATGAGCAGTTCTTC
TRBV6-5	TRBJ1-2	15	TRBD1	.	CASSYSRDRADGYTF	TGTGCCAGCAGTTACTCCCGGGACAGGGCCGATGGCTACACCTTC
TRBV6-1	TRBJ2-1	12	TRBD1	.	CASSFTGGEQFF	TGTGCCAGCAGCTTTACAGGGGGTGAGCAGTTCTTC
TRBV11-1	TRBJ1-4	14	.	.	CASTPSGDGEKLFF	TGTGCCAGCACTCCGTCGGGGGATGGGGAAAAACTGTTTTTT
TRBV5-1	TRBJ2-7	13	TRBD1	.	CATSTGGGYEQYF	TGCGCCACATCGACAGGGGGCGGCTACGAGCAGTACTTC
TRBV30	TRBJ2-7	13	.	once	CAWRGTLFYEQYF	TGTGCCTGGAGGGGGACACTTTTCTACGAGCAGTACTTC
TRBV28	TRBJ2-3	15	TRBD2	.	CASGLAGRYTDTQYF	TGTGCCAGCGGACTAGCGGGGCGCTACACAGATACGCAGTATTTT
TRBV13	TRBJ2-5	17	TRBD2	.	CASSLGQNGGARETQYF	TGTGCCAGCAGCTTAGGCCAAAACGGGGGGGCGCGGGAGACCCAGTACTTC
TRBV9	TRBJ2-1	15	.	.	CASSVVGGAYNEQFF	TGTGCCAGCAGCGTAGTGGGGGGTGCCTACAATGAGCAGTTCTTC
TRBV4-1	TRBJ2-6	15	.	.	CASSQQPSGANVLTF	TGCGCCAGCAGCCAGCAGCCTTCTGGGGCCAACGTCCTGACTTTC
TRBV4-2	TRBJ2-1	16	.	.	CASSQDYVGWYNEQFF	TGTGCCAGCAGCCAAGATTACGTGGGGTGGTACAATGAGCAGTTCTTC
TRBV7-8	TRBJ2-1	14	TRBD2	.	CASSLPSGGLEQFF	TGTGCCAGCAGCTTACCTAGCGGGGGGTTAGAGCAGTTCTTC
TRBV19	TRBJ2-3	16	TRBD2	once	CASSFRTSSSADTQYF	TGTGCCAGTAGTTTTAGGACTAGTTCATCCGCAGATACGCAGTATTTT
TRBV5-1	TRBJ1-1	14	.	.	CASSLEQIGAEAFF	TGCGCCAGCAGCTTAGAACAGATAGGCGCTGAAGCTTTCTTT
TRBV6-1	TRBJ2-3	11	.	.	CASSQALYEYF	TGTGCCAGCAGCCAAGCCCTCTATGAGTATTTT
TRBV28	TRBJ1-2	14	.	.	CASSLDMRSYGYTF	TGTGCCAGCAGCCTAGACATGCGTTCCTATGGCTACACCTTC
TRBV2	TRBJ2-1	14	TRBD1	.	CAVSDRVGFGEQFF	TGTGCCGTCTCGGACAGGGTCGGGTTCGGTGAGCAGTTCTTC
TRBV30	TRBJ2-3	13	TRBD1	.	CAWSLQGTDTQYF	TGTGCCTGGAGTTTACAGGGGACAGATACGCAGTATTTT
TRBV7-7	TRBJ2-5	18	TRBD1	.	CASSLAPLRGDRGETQYF	TGTGCTAGCAGCTTAGCCCCTTTGCGGGGGGACAGGGGGGAGACCCAGTACTTC
TRBV5-6	TRBJ2-7	17	TRBD2	medium-sized	CASIRRSSGDYSYEQYF	TGTGCCAGCATCCGGCGGTCTAGCGGGGACTATTCCTACGAGCAGTACTTC
TRBV19	TRBJ2-2	17	TRBD1	.	CASSIRGQGAGTGELFF	TGTGCCAGTAGTATCCGCGGACAGGGGGCAGGCACCGGGGAGCTGTTTTTT
TRBV5-1	TRBJ2-3	14	TRBD2	.	CASRGGRSTDTQYF	TGCGCCAGCAGGGGCGGGAGAAGCACAGATACGCAGTATTTT
TRBV7-2	TRBJ1-3	16	TRBD1	once	CASSLGDSNSGNTIYF	TGTGCCAGCAGCTTAGGGGACAGCAACTCTGGAAACACCATATATTTT
TRBV5-1	TRBJ1-1	14	TRBD1	.	CASSLGGQKAGAFF	TGCGCCAGCAGCTTGGGGGGACAGAAAGCAGGGGCTTTCTTT
TRBV5-1	TRBJ2-5	15	TRBD2	.	CASSSTSGGQETQYF	TGCGCCAGCAGCTCGACTAGCGGGGGCCAAGAGACCCAGTACTTC
TRBV19	TRBJ1-6	14	.	.	CASQPGTRNSPLHF	TGTGCCAGTCAACCAGGGACAAGAAATTCACCCCTCCACTTT